A single sample gave rise to the 22 T cell receptor beta chains below, sequenced in a study of naive and memory T cell subsets. Two oligonucleotides, mixed equimolar, formed the beta constant-region primer covering TRBC1 and TRBC2. The ligated cDNA underwent four PCR rounds using SP2 and nested alpha and beta constant-region primers. TCRdb fed the UMI-ligation and nested PCR reads into MiXCR, producing one record per CDR3 protein. The table has around 110,000 distinct CDR3 sequences, 35% to 40% seen once. Sequenced material: central memory CD4+ T cells from blood. Source of these receptors: a human donor in good health.

J is TRBJ2-1 and V is TRBV19; 13 positions match TRBD2. Germline V gene data show CDR1 as LNHDA and CDR2 as SQIVND (reference sequence). The CDR3 runs 17 residues. V shed 4 bases, J shed 3 bases, and the junction held 6 bases outside the gene matches. CDR3 residues: CASSRTSGRASYNEQFF. CDR3 DNA sequence: TGTGCCAGTAGTAGGACTAGCGGGAGAGCTAGCTACAATGAGCAGTTCTTC.

This clonotype has just a few counts. The chain links TRBV28 to TRBJ2-5; possible D gene TRBD2, 6 bases. This CDR3 contains 12 residues. The germline V and J ends were trimmed by 5 bases and 4 bases, with 8 bases remaining between them. Germline lookup yields CDR1 MDHEN and CDR2 SYDVKM. CDR3 protein: CASSVGRETQYF. CDR3 nucleotides: TGTGCCAGCAGTGTCGGGAGAGAGACCCAGTACTTC.

The genes are TRBV6-1 and TRBJ2-7, with 9 bases matching TRBD2. This CDR3 is built from 16 residues. With 3 bases clipped from V and 2 bases from J, the junction kept 8 bases outside the gene matches. The germline V gene encodes CDR1 MNHNS and CDR2 SASEGT. The CDR3 protein is CASSDLRLAGTYEQYF. The CDR3 DNA reads TGTGCCAGCAGTGATCTTAGGCTAGCGGGAACCTACGAGCAGTACTTC.

The chain joins TRBV18 to TRBJ2-7, with D possibly being TRBD2 (5 bases). CDR1 KGHSH and CDR2 LQKENI come from the germline V gene. V shed 6 bases and J shed 4 bases, with 13 bases lying between them. The CDR3 covers 13 residues. CDR3 DNA: TGTGCCAGCTCCGACGGGGTGGTGTACGAGCAGTACTTC. This encodes CASSDGVVYEQYF.

This clonotype was seen more than once but under ten times. The chain has TRBV5-5 and TRBJ2-7; 10 bases match TRBD2. Germline CDR1 SGHKS, CDR2 YYEKEE (reference sequence). CDR3 length equals 15 residues. V shed 0 bases and J 4 bases; nucleotides not matched to a gene: 4. The CDR3 reads CASSLGRLAGYEQYF. The CDR3, as DNA: TGTGCCAGCAGCTTGGGTCGACTAGCGGGTTACGAGCAGTACTTC.

Only a few counts were recorded for this clonotype. The CDR3 here is CATALSWSNQPQHF. Written as DNA, the CDR3 is TGTGCCACCGCCCTCTCCTGGAGCAATCAGCCCCAGCATTTT. The rearrangement links TRBV12-3 or TRBV12-4 to TRBJ1-5; D is unresolved. The CDR3 spans 14 residues. Between the trimmed V and J ends, which lost 10 bases and 1 base, there was a span of 14 bases.

This clonotype has only a few counts. The chain combines TRBV20-1 with TRBJ2-1, with D unclear. Germline loops: CDR1 DFQATT, CDR2 SNEGSKA (reference sequence). Between the trimmed V and J ends, which lost 5 bases and 10 bases, there was a span of 30 bases. There are 17 residues in the CDR3. The CDR3 nucleotides read TGCAGTGCTTACCAATTAACCGAGCGTGCACTTACGCCCGAGCAGTTCTTC. Amino acids: CSAYQLTERALTPEQFF.

Only a few counts were recorded for this clonotype. DNA of the CDR3: TGCAGTGCTATACACCCACTTTCCTACAATGAGCAGTTCTTC. Translated, it gives CSAIHPLSYNEQFF. The chain is built from TRBV20-1 and TRBJ2-1, with D unclear. V lost 4 bases, J lost 1 base, and 11 bases lay in between. The CDR3 has 14 amino acids. CDR1 DFQATT and CDR2 SNEGSKA come from the germline V gene (reference sequence).

The chain is built from TRBV12-3 or TRBV12-4 and TRBJ1-1; D call uncertain. The V and J ends lost 6 bases and 0 bases respectively, with 14 bases between them. This CDR3 spans 15 amino acids. The CDR3 protein is CASSPGRVMNTEAFF. Here the CDR3 DNA reads TGTGCCAGCAGCCCCGGGCGGGTCATGAACACTGAAGCTTTCTTT.

This chain links TRBV30 with TRBJ2-1; the match to TRBD2 covers 10 bases. This CDR3 spans 15 amino acids. Germline V CDR1 and CDR2: GTSNPN, SVGIG (reference sequence). V gave up 8 bases and J gave up 0 bases; unmatched junction bases: 7. Written as DNA, the CDR3 is TGTGCCCGCCAGCGGGAGGGGAGCTCCTACAATGAGCAGTTCTTC. Translated: CARQREGSSYNEQFF.

The chain combines TRBV18 with TRBJ2-1; TRBD1 aligns across 9 bases. CDR1 is KGHSH, CDR2 LQKENI, per germline. The CDR3 has 16 residues. The ends lost 1 base at V and 8 bases at J; junction bases unmatched: 9. The CDR3 DNA sequence: TGTGCCAGCTCACCACTTCCGGGGACAGGGAGAGATGAGCAGTTCTTC. Translated: CASSPLPGTGRDEQFF.

This clonotype has only a few counts. The V gene is TRBV6-1, the J gene TRBJ2-1; D is undetermined. Germline V gene sequence: CDR1 MNHNS, CDR2 SASEGT. V was shortened by 2 bases and J by 7 bases, with 18 bases between the two germline ends. The CDR3 is made up of 16 amino acids. The CDR3 loop reads CASSELRISARNEQFF. CDR3 in DNA: TGTGCCAGCAGTGAATTGAGAATTTCGGCGCGTAATGAGCAGTTCTTC.

The chain links TRBV7-3 to TRBJ1-1, with D possibly matching TRBD1 (6 bases). CDR1 SGHTA and CDR2 FQGTGA come from the germline V gene. Deletions cut 5 bases from V and 2 bases from J, with 9 bases between. The length of the CDR3 is 13 residues. The CDR3 DNA follows: TGTGCCAGCAGCCGGACAGTAAACACTGAAGCTTTCTTT. Its translation is CASSRTVNTEAFF.

CDR3 bases: TGTGCCACCAGCAGAGACCCCATATCGGGACGCAGGATGGATGAGCAGTTCTTC. Protein sequence: CATSRDPISGRRMDEQFF. The J gene is TRBJ2-1, the V gene TRBV15; D is possibly TRBD1 or TRBD2 (5 bases each). Germline CDR1 is LNHNV and CDR2 is YYDKDF (reference sequence). The CDR3 extends over 18 amino acids. V lost 0 bases, J lost 8 bases, and 23 bases lay in between.

The chain couples TRBV6-2 or TRBV6-3 to TRBJ2-1, with 7 bases lining up with TRBD1. The CDR3 is 17 residues long. The V gene's germline CDR1 is MNHEY and CDR2 SVGEGT. With V trimmed by 2 bases and J by 4 bases, 11 bases remained unmatched. The CDR3 coding sequence is TGTGCCAGCAGTTACGGACAGGCCGTTTCTTTTTACAATGAGCAGTTCTTC. Its translation is CASSYGQAVSFYNEQFF.

This clonotype was counted only a few times. V usage is TRBV2 and J usage is TRBJ2-7; 9 bases map to TRBD1. The CDR3 covers 13 residues. After removal of 7 bases from V and 3 bases from J, the junction contained 4 bases not matched to a gene. Germline-derived CDR1 and CDR2 are SNHLY and FYNNEI. As DNA, the CDR3 is TGTGCCAGCATGGGACAGGGATTCTACGAGCAGTACTTC. Its translation: CASMGQGFYEQYF.

The V call is TRBV3-1, the J call TRBJ2-1; TRBD2 matches at 7 bases. This CDR3 region has 14 residues. Germline V gives CDR1 LGHDT, CDR2 YNNKEL (reference sequence). V shed 7 bases, J shed 7 bases, and the junction held 10 bases outside the gene matches. CDR3 bases: TGTGCCAGCAAGGCGGCGGGAGTTTGGAATGAGCAGTTCTTC. Translated: CASKAAGVWNEQFF.

CDR3 sequence (DNA): TGCAGTGCTAGAAGAAGGACAGGCCGAAATCAGCCCCAGCATTTT. This gives the protein CSARRRTGRNQPQHF. This chain connects TRBV20-1 to TRBJ1-5, with 7 bases lining up with TRBD1. CDR3 size: 15 residues. Germline CDR1 reads DFQATT; CDR2 reads SNEGSKA (reference sequence). Unmatched junction bases numbered 8, after V lost 2 bases and J lost 4 bases.

The chain has TRBV29-1 and TRBJ1-1; TRBD1 matches at 8 bases. The CDR3 is made up of 13 amino acids. The V segment lost 7 bases and the J segment 0 bases; nucleotides outside the gene matches: 4. The germline V gene encodes CDR1 SQVTM and CDR2 ANQGSEA. The CDR3 sequence is CSACRGLNTEAFF. The CDR3 DNA sequence: TGCAGCGCGTGCAGGGGGCTGAACACTGAAGCTTTCTTT.

This clonotype was detected a few times. This rearrangement joins TRBV27 to TRBJ2-1; 12 bases are shared with TRBD2. The J segment lost 6 bases and the V segment lost 3 bases, leaving 9 bases of the junction unmatched. The CDR3 loop spans 17 amino acids. Germline CDR1 reads MNHEY; CDR2 reads SMNVEV (reference sequence). Here the CDR3 reads CASSFWLAGGRGNEQFF. The CDR3 region has the DNA TGTGCCAGCAGTTTCTGGCTAGCGGGAGGGCGCGGCAATGAGCAGTTCTTC.

Many counts were recorded for this clonotype. The V call is TRBV27, the J call TRBJ1-1, with D possibly matching TRBD1 (5 bases). The CDR3 runs 17 residues. V dropped 4 bases and J dropped 1 base, with 19 bases sitting between them. The germline V gene encodes CDR1 MNHEY and CDR2 SMNVEV (reference sequence). The CDR3 here is CASSYGGRGGTNTEAFF. The CDR3 bases are TGTGCCAGCAGTTACGGAGGGAGGGGAGGTACGAACACTGAAGCTTTCTTT.

This clonotype was observed a handful of times. The V call is TRBV5-6, the J call TRBJ2-7, with D tentatively TRBD2 (6 bases). CDR3 length equals 14 residues. V was shortened by 0 bases and J by 2 bases, with 9 bases between the two germline ends. Germline CDR1 is SGHDT and CDR2 is YYEEEE. CDR3 sequence: CASSLAGGTYEQYF. Here the CDR3 DNA reads TGTGCCAGCAGCTTGGCCGGGGGAACCTACGAGCAGTACTTC. The full variable domain, with the rest looked up from reference TRBV5-6 and TRBJ2-7, is DAGVTQSPTHLIKTRGQQVTLRCSPKSGHDTVSWYQQALGQGPQFIFQYYEEEERQRGNFPDRFSGHQFPNYSSELNVNALLLGDSALYLCASSLAGGTYEQYFGPGTRLTVT.